Presented here are 11 T cell receptor beta chains from one specimen sequenced in a study of T cell responses to AZD1222 COVID-19 vaccine. Repertoires were generated with immunoSEQ multiplex PCR, while TCRdb's copy carries only in-frame clones and drops some. Altogether about 160,000 clones are present, 88% being singletons, with the ten largest covering roughly 5%. The source material was peripheral blood, sampled on day 0 of AZD1222 vaccination. The receptors shown here come from an adult in good health.

The rearrangement joins TRBV19 to TRBJ1-1; tentatively, D is TRBD1 (5 bases). Trimming took 3 bases from V and 4 from J, leaving 15 bases between them. Germline CDR1 LNHDA, CDR2 SQIVND (reference sequence). This CDR3 has 15 amino acids. The CDR3 sequence is CASSMGWAGSTEAFF. CDR3 nucleotides: TGTGCCAGTAGTATGGGGTGGGCAGGGAGCACTGAAGCTTTCTTT.

The chain is built from TRBV5-1 and TRBJ2-3, with D perhaps assigned TRBD1 or TRBD2 (6 bases each). This CDR3 comprises 15 residues. V lost 4 bases and J 3 bases, leaving 15 bases between the germline ends. Per the germline V gene, CDR1 is SGHRS and CDR2 is YFSETQ. The CDR3 bases are TGCGCCAGCAGCCCAATAGGGGGGACGACAGATACGCAGTATTTT. Amino acids: CASSPIGGTTDTQYF.

The chain joins TRBV5-1 to TRBJ1-1; 8 bases are a match to TRBD1. The germline V gene has CDR1 SGHRS and CDR2 YFSETQ. V lost 5 bases to trimming and J lost 0 bases; unmatched junction nucleotides: 9. The CDR3 contains 16 residues. The CDR3 nucleotides read TGCGCCAGCAGGTCCGGGACAGGAGGTATGAACACTGAAGCTTTCTTT. Protein sequence: CASRSGTGGMNTEAFF. Complete variable domain (other parts from reference TRBV5-1 and TRBJ1-1): KAGVTQTPRYLIKTRGQQVTLSCSPISGHRSVSWYQQTPGQGLQFLFEYFSETQRNKGNFPGRFSGRQFSNSRSEMNVSTLELGDSALYLCASRSGTGGMNTEAFFGQGTRLTVV.

The chain has TRBV2 and TRBJ2-2, with D possibly called TRBD1 or TRBD2 (5 bases each). CDR3 length equals 14 residues. Per the germline V gene, CDR1 is SNHLY and CDR2 is FYNNEI. The ends were cut back, 8 bases at V and 1 base at J, with 11 bases in the middle. The CDR3 coding sequence is TGTGCCAGCGGACTTGGGGGGAACACCGGGGAGCTGTTTTTT. It encodes CASGLGGNTGELFF.

The chain is built from TRBV5-1 and TRBJ2-3, with D unresolved. V lost 0 bases and J lost 6, with 11 bases in between. Germline values: CDR1 SGHRS, CDR2 YFSETQ. The CDR3 is 14 residues long. Here the CDR3 reads CASSLATVGDTQYF. The CDR3 coding sequence is TGCGCCAGCAGCTTGGCCACCGTGGGGGATACGCAGTATTTT.

This chain links TRBV11-2 with TRBJ2-3; 9 nucleotides agree with TRBD2. Germline CDR1 is SGHAT and CDR2 is FQNNGV. The CDR3 contains 16 residues. With V trimmed by 2 bases and J by 1 base, 4 bases remained unmatched. DNA for the CDR3: TGTGCCAGCAGCTTACTAGCGGGGACACGCACAGATACGCAGTATTTT. Translating gives CASSLLAGTRTDTQYF.

The V and J genes are TRBV12-3 or TRBV12-4 and TRBJ1-1; D ambiguous. The CDR3 is 13 amino acids. V dropped 2 bases and J dropped 0 bases, with 4 bases sitting between them. The CDR3 sequence: CASSLQLNTEAFF. Here the CDR3 DNA reads TGTGCCAGCAGTTTACAACTGAACACTGAAGCTTTCTTT.

The V call is TRBV28, the J call TRBJ1-6; D perhaps matches TRBD1 (6 bases). This CDR3 contains 19 residues. Germline CDR1 MDHEN, CDR2 SYDVKM. V lost 0 bases and J 5 bases, leaving 20 bases between the germline ends. CDR3 sequence reads: CASSLWAQLGTPNNSPLHF. The CDR3 DNA is TGTGCCAGCAGTTTATGGGCCCAACTCGGGACACCAAATAATTCACCCCTCCACTTT.

The chain joins TRBV3-1 (or the pseudogene TRBV3-2) to TRBJ1-4, with D uncertain. The V end was cut by 5 bases, the J end by 6 bases, with 16 bases between. The CDR3 extends over 15 amino acids. Germline loops: CDR1 LGHDT, CDR2 YNNKEL (reference sequence). The CDR3 sequence: CASSSTQALDEKLFF. CDR3 bases: TGTGCCAGCAGCAGTACCCAAGCGCTGGATGAAAAACTGTTTTTT.

This chain links TRBV5-1 with TRBJ1-4; weak D call: TRBD1 (5 bases). In germline, CDR1 is SGHRS, CDR2 YFSETQ. The CDR3 sequence is 16 residues long. Trimming removed 0 bases from V and 6 bases from J, with 15 bases in between. The CDR3 spells CASSLEGRADYEKLFF. CDR3 DNA sequence: TGCGCCAGCAGCTTGGAAGGCAGGGCGGATTATGAAAAACTGTTTTTT.

This chain connects TRBV5-1 to TRBJ1-2; 9 bases are a match to TRBD1. Per germline, CDR1 SGHRS and CDR2 YFSETQ. V was clipped by 3 bases and J by 6 bases; unmatched bases: 3. The CDR3 has 13 residues. DNA for the CDR3: TGCGCCAGCAGCTCACGACAGGGGGATGGCTACACCTTC. This sequence encodes CASSSRQGDGYTF. Based on the CDR3 plus reference TRBV5-1 and TRBJ1-2, the full variable domain is KAGVTQTPRYLIKTRGQQVTLSCSPISGHRSVSWYQQTPGQGLQFLFEYFSETQRNKGNFPGRFSGRQFSNSRSEMNVSTLELGDSALYLCASSSRQGDGYTFGSGTRLTVV.